These T cell receptor beta chains were read from a single sample in a study of tumor and adjacent non-tumor tissue in lung cancer. MiXCR was run by TCRdb on the multiplex PCR reads, yielding one entry per CDR3 protein. The data show some 100,000 distinct CDR3 sequences, with about 75% seen just once and 30% to 45% held by the top ten. The sample was lung tumor tissue. The receptors were sampled from an older woman with non-small cell lung cancer. Each CDR3 is given with its conserved first and last residue. The D gene is left open where the match is weak. Some rows mark clone size as missing; the rest say once, few, many or name a class of expanded clone.

size,J,D,V,CDR3,DNA
NA,TRBJ1-1,NA,TRBV11-3,CTSCLIGPPGRMNTEAFF,TGTACCAGCTGCTTAATTGGGCCGCCGGGACGGATGAACACTGAGGCTTTCTTT
NA,TRBJ1-6,NA,TRBV28,CANERDRNSPLNF,TGTGCCAACGAACGGGACCGAAATTCACCCCTCAACTTT
NA,TRBJ2-3,TRBD2,TRBV11-2,CASSLGTGGTDMQYF,TGCGCCAGCAGCCTAGGGACGGGGGGAACGGATATGCAGTATTTT
NA,TRBJ2-3,TRBD2,TRBV12-3/TRBV12-4,CASRRLAGGAGTDTQSF,TGTGCCAGCAGACGACTAGCGGGGGGGGCTGGCACAGATACGCAGTCTTTT
NA,TRBJ2-3,TRBD1,TRBV29-1,CSVESGQASTDTQYF,TGCAGCGTTGAAAGTGGACAGGCCAGCACAGATACGCAGTATTTT
NA,TRBJ2-5,NA,TRBV11-2,CTSGLSPDRQETQYF,TGTACCAGCGGCTTAAGCCCTGATCGCCAAGAGACCCAGTACTTC
NA,TRBJ2-3,NA,TRBV5-8,CASSLAGGSTDTQYF,TGTGCCAGCAGCTTGGCCGGGGGAAGCACAGATACGCAGTATTTT
NA,TRBJ1-2,NA,TRBV4-3,CASTQDSSRGGLYGYTF,TGCGCCAGCACTCAAGATTCGAGCAGGGGAGGACTCTATGGCTACACCTTC
NA,TRBJ1-1,TRBD1,TRBV11-2,CASSLSTGIRAEAFF,TGTGCCAGCAGCCTCTCGACAGGGATTAGGGCTGAAGCTTTCTTT
NA,TRBJ2-7,NA,TRBV10-3,CAISEGSSCVYEQYF,TGTGCCATCAGTGAGGGGAGTAGCTGTGTCTACGAGCAGTACTTC
NA,TRBJ2-2,NA,TRBV20-1,CSASTVAGGLFF,TGCAGTGCTAGTACAGTCGCCGGGGGGCTGTTTTTT
NA,TRBJ1-6,TRBD1,TRBV11-2,CASSSRGEISPLHF,TGTGCCAGTAGCTCCAGGGGGGAAATTTCACCCCTCCACTTT
few,TRBJ1-5,NA,TRBV19,CASSIVGSGNQPQHF,TGTGCCAGTAGTATAGTGGGTTCGGGCAATCAGCCCCAGCATTTT
NA,TRBJ2-2,NA,TRBV11-3,CASSLISNTGKLFF,TGTGCCAGCAGCTTAATCTCGAACACCGGGAAGCTGTTTTTT
few,TRBJ1-1,NA,TRBV7-3,CASSLRGDTEAFF,TGTGCCAGCAGTTTGAGGGGGGACACTGAAGCTTTCTTT
NA,TRBJ2-3,NA,TRBV11-2,CASSATWTATETQYF,TGTGCCAGCAGCGCCACTTGGACGGCCACAGAAACGCAATATTTT
NA,TRBJ2-7,NA,TRBV4-3,CASSQIIMGPEQYF,TGTGCGAGCAGCCAAATCATCATGGGACCCGAGCAGTACTTC
few,TRBJ1-1,NA,TRBV11-2,CGSSPRSEAEAFF,TGTGGCAGCAGCCCCAGGTCCGAGGCTGAAGCTTTCTTT
NA,TRBJ1-1,NA,TRBV11-2,CASNLNTGNIEAFF,TGTGCCAGCAACTTAAATACAGGGAACATCGAAGCTTTCTTT
many,TRBJ1-2,TRBD1,TRBV6-6,CASSFPGQAVNYGYTF,TGTGCCAGCAGTTTTCCGGGACAGGCCGTTAACTATGGCTACACCTTC
NA,TRBJ2-5,NA,TRBV7-2,CVSSHYNPQETQYF,TGTGTCAGCAGCCACTATAACCCCCAAGAGACCCAGTACTTC
NA,TRBJ1-6,TRBD1,TRBV5-1,CASSLEPVTGNSPLHF,TGCGCCAGCAGCTTGGAACCAGTGACAGGGAATTCACCCCTCCACTTT
few,TRBJ2-3,TRBD1,TRBV6-6,CTSDRGQDTQYF,TGTACCAGCGACAGGGGGCAAGATACGCAGTATTTT
NA,TRBJ2-3,NA,TRBV6-2/TRBV6-3,CASQLVGGSTHTQYF,TGTGCTAGCCAACTAGTCGGGGGAAGCACACATACGCAGTATTTT
medium-sized,TRBJ1-5,NA,TRBV12-3/TRBV12-4,CASILSGSGGNQPQHF,TGTGCCAGCATTCTGTCGGGGAGCGGGGGTAATCAGCCCCAGCATTTT
few,TRBJ2-1,NA,TRBV19,CASSMSWDNEQFF,TGTGCCAGTAGTATGTCGTGGGACAATGAGCAGTTCTTC
NA,TRBJ1-5,NA,TRBV28,CANRLTGTFNQPQHF,TGTGCCAACAGGCTGACAGGAACTTTCAATCAGCCCCAGCATTTT
NA,TRBJ1-1,NA,TRBV11-3,CTSSPTRRCTEAFF,TGTACCAGCAGCCCGACCAGAAGATGTACTGAAGCTTTCTTT
NA,TRBJ2-7,TRBD2,TRBV20-1,CSARDGGGTSVNEQYF,TGCAGTGCTAGAGATGGGGGGGGAACTAGTGTGAACGAGCAGTACTTC
NA,TRBJ1-2,NA,TRBV6-6,CASSLSNGRFLYGYTF,TGTGCCAGCAGTTTATCGAACGGTCGTTTCCTATATGGCTACACCTTC
NA,TRBJ1-3,NA,TRBV29-1,CSVAGVGVAGNTIHF,TGCAGCGTTGCCGGGGTGGGTGTCGCTGGAAACACCATACATTTT
few,TRBJ1-6,NA,TRBV20-1,CDANRASSPLHF,TGCGATGCTAATCGGGCAAGTTCACCCCTCCACTTT
NA,TRBJ1-1,NA,TRBV14,CASSQLTWVTEAFF,TGTGCCAGCAGCCAATTGACATGGGTCACTGAAGCTTTCTTT
NA,TRBJ1-5,NA,TRBV11-2,CASSRGRGQPHF,TGTGCCAGCTCCCGGGGCAGGGGTCAGCCCCATTTT
NA,TRBJ2-3,NA,TRBV29-1,CSVDGGTRYTQYF,TGCAGCGTTGATGGTGGGACGAGATATACGCAATATTTT
NA,TRBJ2-3,NA,TRBV4-2,CASRQVRLDVTDTQYF,TGTGCCAGCCGCCAAGTAAGACTAGACGTCACAGATACACAGTATTTT
NA,TRBJ2-7,TRBD1,TRBV5-6,CASSLASQPLTGQKTYEQYF,TGTGCCAGCAGCTTGGCCTCACAACCCCTGACGGGACAGAAAACCTACGAGCAGTACTTC
many,TRBJ2-4,TRBD2,TRBV12-3/TRBV12-4,CASSWGTRSGNIQYF,TGTGCCAGCAGTTGGGGGACTAGATCGGGAAACATTCAGTACTTC
NA,TRBJ2-7,NA,TRBV28,CGSTPTGYSYEQYF,TGTGGCAGCACTCCCACAGGTTACTCCTACGAGCAGTACTTC
NA,TRBJ2-7,NA,TRBV11-3,CASSLWQGTSYEQYF,TGTGCCAGCAGTTTGTGGCAGGGGACTTCTTACGAACAGTACTTC
many,TRBJ1-2,NA,TRBV5-6,CASSLLGWGYGYTF,TGTGCCAGCAGCTTGTTAGGTTGGGGGTATGGCTACACCTTC
many,TRBJ2-7,TRBD2,TRBV28,CASSLSLATLSYEQYF,TGTGCCAGCAGTTTATCACTAGCGACCCTCTCCTACGAGCAGTACTTC
few,TRBJ1-2,NA,TRBV19,CASTTAGTPNYGYTF,TGTGCCAGTACCACAGCCGGGACGCCTAACTATGGCTACACCTTC
NA,TRBJ2-3,NA,TRBV11-3,CASSPAGQECHTQYF,TGTGCCAGCAGCCCCGCCGGGCAGGAATGTCATACGCAGTACTTT
many,TRBJ2-1,TRBD2,TRBV29-1,CSVWTSGGTGVNEQFF,TGCAGCGTCTGGACTAGCGGGGGGACCGGAGTGAATGAGCAGTTCTTC
NA,TRBJ1-2,NA,TRBV11-2,CACSPYLRGSYGYTF,TGTGCCTGCAGCCCTTACCTGCGGGGCAGCTATGGCTACACCTTC
many,TRBJ1-1,TRBD1,TRBV4-1,CASSHGDRNTEAFF,TGCGCCAGCAGCCATGGGGACAGGAACACTGAAGCTTTCTTT
once,TRBJ2-4,NA,TRBV4-3,CASSQDRMPKNIQYF,TGCGCCAGCAGCCAAGATCGAATGCCCAAAAACATTCAATACTTC
few,TRBJ1-2,NA,TRBV16,CASSQSGNGYTF,TGTGCCAGCAGCCAATCAGGGAATGGCTACACCTTC
NA,TRBJ2-3,NA,TRBV5-1,CASSERWGRDTDTQYF,TGCGCCAGCTCTGAGCGGTGGGGCCGGGACACAGATACGCAGTATTTT
NA,TRBJ2-2,NA,TRBV20-1,CSARGADTNTWELFF,TGCAGTGCCAGAGGGGCAGATACGAACACATGGGAGCTGTTTTTT
NA,TRBJ2-2,NA,TRBV6-5,CASRLGSAYGELCF,TGTGCCAGCAGATTGGGGTCAGCGTACGGGGAGCTGTGTTTT
many,TRBJ2-7,TRBD2,TRBV20-1,CSAAAGVSSYEQYF,TGCAGTGCGGCCGCGGGGGTGAGCTCCTACGAGCAGTACTTC
NA,TRBJ2-6,NA,TRBV5-6,CASSQTTVSGANVLTF,TGTGCCAGCAGCCAGACAACCGTCTCTGGGGCCAACGTCCTCACTTTC
NA,TRBJ2-7,NA,TRBV11-2,CASSADRYKKYF,TGTGCCAGCAGCGCCGACAGATACAAGAAGTACTTC
NA,TRBJ1-2,NA,TRBV4-1,CGSNQEGTYGYTF,TGCGGCAGCAACCAAGAAGGGACCTATGGCTACACCTTC
NA,TRBJ1-4,NA,TRBV11-2,CVSRLERWGAKGELFF,TGTGTCAGCAGATTAGAACGTTGGGGGGCCAAAGGGGAACTGTTTTTT